This TCR beta chain came from a study of T cell responses to AZD1222 COVID-19 vaccine (dated by TCRdb to about 2021). Regarding the complete study: A total of approximately 240 trial participants underwent TCR sequencing, of whom about 210 received two doses of AZD1222 and approximately 25 received two doses of the MenACWY control vaccine. Trial participants were enrolled by age into subgroups of 18-55, 56-69 and 70-plus years, and about 150, 27 and 61 TCR-sequenced participants, respectively, were included in these subgroups.

The V end loses 0 bases and the J end loses 8 bases, and a stretch of 16 bases separates them. CDR1 is given as GTSNPN and CDR2 as SVGIG, both from the germline V gene (reference sequence). CDR3 length: 15 amino acids, cysteine to phenylalanine. Of the read, only the CDR3 DNA is kept; its 45 bases are in frame from base 1. A word on this clone: The antigen it binds to is not known. Base qualities are not at hand, and no much larger clone is one base apart.

The CDR3 regions of human TCRbeta chains were analyzed by immunosequencing. The original pipeline was this. TCRs in the repertoires were compared against a reference library of SARS-CoV-2-specific TCRs that had been generated with the MIRA antigen-specificity platform. Breadth was defined as the fraction of unique TCRs that were SARS-CoV-2-associated, and depth was defined as the fraction of total T cells that were SARS-CoV-2-associated. Using the MIRA data, each spike-specific TCR was assigned both to the spike region to which the TCR was reactive and to a CD4 or CD8 class. Log10-transformed breadth and depth values were compared by one-way ANOVA with Sidak's multiple comparisons tests. Sourced from immuneACCESS, this table was stored by TCRdb with only in-frame sequences that have V and J called. A share of the clones is absent; for the studies checked, an unresolved V gene accounts for under half, and the remainder has no known explanation. Clonal size and the V and J genes are those of that table, whereas D and trimming came from the DNA. In all, the sample holds approximately 90,000 clones, and approximately 90% of those were seen once. Around 5.5% of the sample is in the top ten clones.

Study-level results and caveats: Reportedly, almost half of the unique spike-specific TCRs recognized epitopes lying outside the regions that are mutated in the B.1.351 and B.1.1.7 variants. CD4 TCRs associated with the vaccine covered the entire spike protein, and the dominant responses were in regions 160-218 and 743-854. Conclusions about previously exposed vaccinees are limited because only six or seven AZD1222 recipients were SARS-CoV-2 seropositive at baseline. In the small 56-69-year group, the increase in depth fell short of significance, most likely because of low power. Participants were mostly white British, with more females than males. The authors suggested clonal diversity may have been underestimated. A significant rise in spike-specific TCR breadth and depth was observed after two AZD1222 doses relative to day 0 and relative to MenACWY recipients. Because no samples from the day 14 peak response were available, repertoires could be characterized only after the peak T cell response.

The time point label corresponds to: about 28 days (+/-7) after the second vaccine dose. Because spike-specific TCR depth and breadth did not differ between the two schedules, AZD1222 recipients who got a second dose at roughly 4 weeks were pooled with those who got a second dose at roughly 12 weeks. Vaccinee samples came from UK trials COV001 and COV002, including a single-blind randomized controlled phase 2/3 trial of AZD1222 (ChAdOx1 nCoV-19) in healthy adults. Trial participant PBMC samples were collected at day 0 and day 28 after the second dose for TCRbeta chain sequencing. The origin of this receptor is an adult who received the AZD1222 COVID-19 vaccine. The source material was peripheral blood, sampled 28 days after the second AZD1222 dose. The sequence links TRBV30 to TRBJ1-4, with TRBD1 perhaps the D gene, on 5 matching bases. The nucleotide sequence reads TGTGCCTGGAGTGTACCGACCGGGGCGGGAGAAAAACTGTTTTTT. Its translation reads: CAWSVPTGAGEKLFF.